This T cell receptor beta chain was sequenced for a study of blood T cell repertoires in COVID-19. Membership in each cohort depended on participant-reported clinical history. V lost 7 bases, J lost 5 bases, and 3 bases stayed unmatched. The CDR3 contains 13 residues. CDR1 is ENHRY and CDR2 is SYGVKD in the germline V gene. Sequenced by immunoSEQ multiplex PCR; TCRdb stores in-frame clones only, minus some. The sample holds roughly 340,000 clones, about 90% seen once. This chain uses TRBV10-3 with TRBJ1-1; TRBD1 matches 11 bases. This clonotype was obtained from a man aged 40-55 years in a cohort exposed to, infected with or recovered from COVID-19 (not recorded which). The source material was PBMCs or T cells enriched from blood (not recorded which). The CDR3 DNA is TGTGCCATCATTGGACAGGGGGCGACTGAAGCTTTCTTT. Its translation: CAIIGQGATEAFF.